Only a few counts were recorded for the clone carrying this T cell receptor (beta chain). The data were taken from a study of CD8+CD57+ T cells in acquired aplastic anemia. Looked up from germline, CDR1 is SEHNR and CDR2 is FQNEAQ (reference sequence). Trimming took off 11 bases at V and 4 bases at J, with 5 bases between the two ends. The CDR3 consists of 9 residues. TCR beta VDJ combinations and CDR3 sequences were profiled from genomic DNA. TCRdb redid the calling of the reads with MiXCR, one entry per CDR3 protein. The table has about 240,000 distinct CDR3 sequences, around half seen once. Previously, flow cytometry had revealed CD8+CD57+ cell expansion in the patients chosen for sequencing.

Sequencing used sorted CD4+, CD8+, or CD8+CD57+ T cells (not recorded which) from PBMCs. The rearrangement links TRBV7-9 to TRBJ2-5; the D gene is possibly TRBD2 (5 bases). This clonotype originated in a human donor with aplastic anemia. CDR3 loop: CAGGETQYF. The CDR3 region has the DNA TGTGCCGGAGGAGAGACCCAGTACTTC.